In this sample, the clone carrying this T cell receptor (beta chain) turned up a few times. What it binds is unknown. CDR3 and TCR beta VDJ profiling relied on a genomic DNA template. TCRdb re-called the reads through MiXCR, storing one row per CDR3 protein. The table shows 62,000 or so distinct CDR3 sequences, with 50% to 55% occurring only once. This sample was taken from a study of CD8+CD57+ T cells in acquired aplastic anemia. Regarding the study as a whole: Roughly 31 CD8+ CDR3 sequences were shared between patients and controls.

Source material: sorted CD4+, CD8+, or CD8+CD57+ T cells (not recorded which) from PBMCs. This sequence originates from a human donor in good health, serving as a control.

The CDR3, as DNA: TGCGCCAGCAGTGAGGCGGGCACAGATACGCAGTATTTT. Encoded protein: CASSEAGTDTQYF. J is TRBJ2-3 and V is TRBV10-1; D ambiguous. This CDR3 has 13 amino acids. CDR1 is WNHNN and CDR2 is SYGVQD in the germline V gene (reference sequence). V lost 2 bases and J lost 1, with 4 bases in between.